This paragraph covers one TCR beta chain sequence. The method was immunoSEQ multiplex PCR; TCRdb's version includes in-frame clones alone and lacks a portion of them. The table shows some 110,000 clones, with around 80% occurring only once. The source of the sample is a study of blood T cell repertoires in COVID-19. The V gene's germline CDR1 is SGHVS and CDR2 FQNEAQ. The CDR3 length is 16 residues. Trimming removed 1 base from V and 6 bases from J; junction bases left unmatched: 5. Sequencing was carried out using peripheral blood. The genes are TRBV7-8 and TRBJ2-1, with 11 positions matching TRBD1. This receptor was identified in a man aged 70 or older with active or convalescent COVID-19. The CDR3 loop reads CASSLVGGTGGNEQFF. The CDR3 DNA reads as TGTGCCAGCAGCTTAGTAGGGGGGACAGGGGGCAATGAGCAGTTCTTC.